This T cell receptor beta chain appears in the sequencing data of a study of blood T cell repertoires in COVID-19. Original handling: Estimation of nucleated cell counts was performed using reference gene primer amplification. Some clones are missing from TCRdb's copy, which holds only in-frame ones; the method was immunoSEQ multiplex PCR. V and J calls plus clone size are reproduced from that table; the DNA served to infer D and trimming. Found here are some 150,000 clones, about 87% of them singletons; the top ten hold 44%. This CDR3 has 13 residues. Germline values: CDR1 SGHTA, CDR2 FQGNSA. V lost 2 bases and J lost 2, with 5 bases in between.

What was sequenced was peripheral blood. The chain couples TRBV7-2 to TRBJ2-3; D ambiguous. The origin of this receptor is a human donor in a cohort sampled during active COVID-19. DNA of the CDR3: TGTGCCAGCAGCTTAACATACACAGATACGCAGTATTTT. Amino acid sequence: CASSLTYTDTQYF.